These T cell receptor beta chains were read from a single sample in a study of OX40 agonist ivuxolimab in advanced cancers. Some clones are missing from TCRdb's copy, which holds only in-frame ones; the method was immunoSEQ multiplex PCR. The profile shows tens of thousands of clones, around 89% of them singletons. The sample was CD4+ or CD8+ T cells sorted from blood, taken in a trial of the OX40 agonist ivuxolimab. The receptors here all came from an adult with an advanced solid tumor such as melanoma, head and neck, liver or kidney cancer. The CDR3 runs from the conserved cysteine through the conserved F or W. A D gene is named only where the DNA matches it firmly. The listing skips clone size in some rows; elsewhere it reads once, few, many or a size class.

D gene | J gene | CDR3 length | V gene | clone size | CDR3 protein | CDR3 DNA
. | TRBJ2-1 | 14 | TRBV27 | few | CASSLGTPRNEQFF | TGTGCCAGCAGTTTAGGGACTCCCCGCAATGAGCAGTTCTTC
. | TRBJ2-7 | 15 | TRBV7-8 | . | CASSLAATTSYEQYF | TGTGCCAGCAGCTTAGCTGCGACGACGTCCTACGAGCAGTACTTC
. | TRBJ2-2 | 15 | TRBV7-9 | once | CASTLGTQNTGELFF | TGTGCCAGCACCTTGGGGACACAGAACACCGGGGAGCTGTTTTTT
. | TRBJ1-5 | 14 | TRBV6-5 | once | CASSYSGVNQPQHF | TGTGCCAGCAGTTACTCGGGGGTGAATCAGCCCCAGCATTTT
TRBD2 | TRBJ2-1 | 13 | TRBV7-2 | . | CASSLEVGRGQFF | TGTGCCAGCAGCTTAGAGGTCGGGAGGGGGCAGTTCTTC
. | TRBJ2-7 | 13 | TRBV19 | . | CASSQLVSYEQYF | TGTGCCAGTAGTCAATTAGTATCCTACGAGCAGTACTTC
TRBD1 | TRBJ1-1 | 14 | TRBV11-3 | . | CASSPRQGYTEAFF | TGTGCCAGCAGCCCCCGACAGGGGTACACTGAAGCTTTCTTT
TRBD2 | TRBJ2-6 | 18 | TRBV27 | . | CASSLMPSGSSGANVLTF | TGTGCCAGCAGTTTAATGCCTAGCGGGAGCTCTGGGGCCAACGTCCTGACTTTC
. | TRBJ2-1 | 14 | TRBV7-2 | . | CASSIPLGYNEQFF | TGTGCCAGCAGCATACCCCTGGGGTACAATGAGCAGTTCTTC
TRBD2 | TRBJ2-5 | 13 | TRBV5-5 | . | CASRTSGQETQYF | TGTGCCAGCCGGACTAGCGGCCAAGAGACCCAGTACTTC
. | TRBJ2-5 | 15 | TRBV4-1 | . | CASSRESGVVETQYF | TGCGCCAGCAGCCGCGAGTCAGGGGTGGTAGAGACCCAGTACTTC
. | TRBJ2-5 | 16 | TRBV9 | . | CASSPPRSSGKETQYF | TGTGCCAGCAGCCCCCCCCGATCCTCAGGAAAAGAGACCCAGTACTTC
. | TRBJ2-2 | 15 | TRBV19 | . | CASRVGGSITGELFF | TGTGCCAGTAGAGTCGGGGGCTCGATCACCGGGGAGCTGTTTTTT
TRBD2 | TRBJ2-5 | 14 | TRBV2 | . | CASGVARESETQYF | TGTGCCAGCGGGGTGGCGCGGGAGTCGGAGACCCAGTACTTC
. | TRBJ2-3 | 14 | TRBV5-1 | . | CASSASEEAYTQYF | TGCGCCAGCAGCGCGAGTGAGGAGGCCTATACGCAGTATTTT
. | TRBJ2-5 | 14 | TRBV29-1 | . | CSATQGGMGETQYF | TGCAGCGCTACACAGGGAGGTATGGGGGAGACCCAGTACTTC
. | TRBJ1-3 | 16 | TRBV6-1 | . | CASSEQWTVSGNTIYF | TGTGCCAGCAGTGAACAATGGACAGTCTCTGGAAACACCATATATTTT
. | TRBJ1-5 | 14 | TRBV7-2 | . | CASSVEPLAGPQHF | TGTGCCAGCAGCGTAGAGCCCCTAGCAGGGCCCCAGCATTTT
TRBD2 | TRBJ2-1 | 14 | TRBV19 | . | CASSMGRELDEQFF | TGTGCCAGTAGTATGGGGCGGGAGCTCGATGAGCAGTTCTTC
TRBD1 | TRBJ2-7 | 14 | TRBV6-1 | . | CASRVNRGTYEQYF | TGTGCCAGCAGAGTGAACAGGGGGACCTACGAGCAGTACTTC
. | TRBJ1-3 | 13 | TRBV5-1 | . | CASKENSGNTIYF | TGCGCCAGCAAGGAAAACTCTGGAAACACCATATATTTT
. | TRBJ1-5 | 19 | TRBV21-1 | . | CASATERQSEGSSNQPQHF | TGTGCCAGCGCAACAGAAAGGCAGTCGGAGGGAAGTAGCAATCAGCCCCAGCATTTT
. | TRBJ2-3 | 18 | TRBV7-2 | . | CASSLARRGASLTDTQYF | TGTGCCAGCAGCTTAGCTCGTCGGGGGGCTAGCCTCACAGATACGCAGTATTTT
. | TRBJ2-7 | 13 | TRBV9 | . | CASSGSTSGEQYF | TGTGCCAGCAGCGGGAGCACCTCCGGCGAGCAGTACTTC
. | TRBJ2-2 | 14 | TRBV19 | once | CASSIVGLTGELFF | TGTGCCAGTAGTATAGTTGGGCTCACCGGGGAGCTGTTTTTT
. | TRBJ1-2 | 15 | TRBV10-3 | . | CAISEGGAGPDGYTF | TGTGCCATCAGTGAGGGAGGGGCAGGTCCGGATGGCTACACCTTC
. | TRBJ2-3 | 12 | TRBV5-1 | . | CASRIDTDTQYF | TGCGCCAGCAGGATTGACACAGATACGCAGTATTTT
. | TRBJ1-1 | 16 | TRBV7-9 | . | CASSLSSGGIGTEAFF | TGTGCCAGCAGCTTATCTTCGGGGGGCATAGGGACTGAAGCTTTCTTT
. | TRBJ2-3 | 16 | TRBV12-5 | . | CASGFDTGSGTDTQYF | TGTGCTAGTGGTTTCGACACCGGGAGTGGCACAGATACGCAGTATTTT
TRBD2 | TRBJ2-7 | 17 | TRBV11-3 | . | CASSLGGSGRQNYEQYF | TGTGCCAGCAGCCTCGGGGGAAGCGGGAGGCAGAACTACGAGCAGTACTTC
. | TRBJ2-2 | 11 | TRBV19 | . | CASTSTGELFF | TGTGCCAGTACCAGCACCGGGGAGCTGTTTTTT
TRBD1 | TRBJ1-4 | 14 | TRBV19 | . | CASRPLDRGEKLFF | TGTGCCAGTAGACCCCTTGACAGGGGCGAAAAACTGTTTTTT
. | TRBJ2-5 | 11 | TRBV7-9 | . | CASSEQETQYF | TGTGCCAGCAGCGAACAAGAGACCCAGTACTTC
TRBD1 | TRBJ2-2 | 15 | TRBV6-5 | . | CASSRDRVVTGELFF | TGTGCCAGCAGCCGCGACAGGGTGGTCACCGGGGAGCTGTTTTTT
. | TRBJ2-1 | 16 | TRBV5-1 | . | CASSLDPGQDPIEQFF | TGCGCCAGCAGTCTGGACCCCGGGCAGGATCCGATTGAGCAGTTCTTC
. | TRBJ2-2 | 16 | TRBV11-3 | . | CASSPRGSPNTGELFF | TGTGCCAGCAGCCCACGTGGGAGCCCGAACACCGGGGAGCTGTTTTTT
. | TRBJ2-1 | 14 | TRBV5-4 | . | CASSLGLEISEQFF | TGTGCCAGCAGCTTGGGGCTAGAAATTAGTGAGCAGTTCTTC
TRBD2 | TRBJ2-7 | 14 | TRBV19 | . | CASSIRGLENEQYF | TGTGCCAGTAGTATCCGGGGACTAGAAAACGAGCAGTACTTC
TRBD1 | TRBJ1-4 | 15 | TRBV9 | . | CASSVGTGELEKLFF | TGTGCCAGCAGCGTCGGAACAGGGGAGCTTGAAAAACTGTTTTTT
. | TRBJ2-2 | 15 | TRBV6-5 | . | CASSTGYANTGELFF | TGTGCCAGCAGCACAGGGTACGCGAACACCGGGGAGCTGTTTTTT
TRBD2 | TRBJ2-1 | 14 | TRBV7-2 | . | CASSPGGISGSVFF | TGTGCCAGCAGCCCGGGGGGGATTAGCGGGAGTGTGTTCTTC
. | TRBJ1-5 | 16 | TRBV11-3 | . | CASSLDLTPSNQPQHF | TGTGCCAGCAGCTTAGATTTGACACCTAGCAATCAGCCCCAGCATTTT
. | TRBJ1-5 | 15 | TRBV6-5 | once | CASSREGGSNQPQHF | TGTGCCAGCAGCCGGGAGGGGGGGAGCAATCAGCCCCAGCATTTT
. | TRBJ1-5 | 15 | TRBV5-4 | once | CASSSDGGGNQPQHF | TGTGCCAGCAGCTCCGACGGGGGAGGCAATCAGCCCCAGCATTTT
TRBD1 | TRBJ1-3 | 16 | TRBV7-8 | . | CASSLVRGRSGNTIYF | TGTGCCAGCAGCTTAGTCAGGGGGCGGTCTGGAAACACCATATATTTT
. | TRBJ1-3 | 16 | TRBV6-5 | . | CASSYSRDLGGNTIYF | TGTGCCAGCAGTTACAGTCGGGACCTGGGAGGAAACACCATATATTTT
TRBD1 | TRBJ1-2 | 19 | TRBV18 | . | CASSPQILLLGTGVGGYTF | TGTGCCAGCTCACCACAAATCTTACTACTAGGGACAGGGGTAGGCGGCTACACCTTC
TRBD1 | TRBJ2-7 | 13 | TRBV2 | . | CASAGQASYEQYF | TGTGCCAGCGCAGGACAGGCCTCCTACGAGCAGTACTTC
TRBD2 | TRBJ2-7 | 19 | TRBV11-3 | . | CASSLDGGQGLAGLYEQYF | TGTGCCAGCAGCTTAGATGGTGGGCAGGGACTAGCGGGACTCTACGAGCAGTACTTC
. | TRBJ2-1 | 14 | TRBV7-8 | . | CASSLEASSDEQFF | TGTGCCAGCAGCTTAGAGGCTAGCAGCGATGAGCAGTTCTTC
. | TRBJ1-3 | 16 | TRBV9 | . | CASSPGSGPTGNTIYF | TGTGCCAGCAGCCCCGGTAGCGGTCCTACCGGAAACACCATATATTTT
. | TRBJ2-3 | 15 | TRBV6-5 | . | CASRMNQAGTDTQYF | TGTGCCAGCAGGATGAACCAAGCCGGCACAGATACGCAGTATTTT
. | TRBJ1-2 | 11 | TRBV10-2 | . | CASSSNYGYTF | TGCGCCAGCAGCTCTAACTATGGCTACACCTTC
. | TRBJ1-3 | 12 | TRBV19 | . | CASSIFENTIYF | TGTGCCAGTAGTATATTCGAAAACACCATATATTTT
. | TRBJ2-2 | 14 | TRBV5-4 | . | CASLIDPNTGELFF | TGTGCCAGCCTTATCGACCCGAACACCGGGGAGCTGTTTTTT
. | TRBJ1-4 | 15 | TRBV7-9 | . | CASRAPGTTNEKLFF | TGTGCCAGCAGGGCCCCAGGGACGACTAATGAAAAACTGTTTTTT
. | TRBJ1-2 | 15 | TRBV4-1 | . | CASSQEPGTNYGYTF | TGCGCCAGCAGCCAAGAGCCGGGTACTAACTATGGCTACACCTTC